Listed below are T cell receptor beta chains from one sample, sequenced in a study of CD8 T cells in ankylosing spondylitis. TCRdb ran MiXCR on the 5' RACE reads and lists one entry per CDR3 protein. The profile shows roughly 400,000 distinct CDR3 sequences, 20% to 25% of them singletons. Sequencing was performed on blood, either unsorted or a sorted T cell fraction (not recorded which). The source is a male donor with ankylosing spondylitis. CDR3s leave out the opening cysteine and the closing phenylalanine or tryptophan.

J gene	V gene	CDR3 protein
TRBJ2-7	TRBV7-3	ASSFLGLPNYEQY
TRBJ2-7	TRBV6-1	ASSAGGGSYEQY
TRBJ1-2	TRBV5-6	ASSLEEGANYGYT
TRBJ1-5	TRBV5-1	ASSLGQGTQPQH
TRBJ1-5	TRBV4-1	ASSQLGQPNQPQH
TRBJ2-7	TRBV10-1	ASSPSGTGGHEQY
TRBJ2-2	TRBV29-1	SVERLAGVAGELF
TRBJ2-2	TRBV2	ASTRPAGGGGELF
TRBJ1-4	TRBV7-9	ASSEGATNEKLF
TRBJ2-6	TRBV29-1	SVDDWGANVLT
TRBJ1-2	TRBV29-1	SASIGQAGYT
TRBJ1-5	TRBV7-3	ASSPQSNQPQH
TRBJ2-5	TRBV18	ASSTWESQETQY
TRBJ2-5	TRBV25-1	ASSGTLRQTQY
TRBJ1-5	TRBV12-3/TRBV12-4	ASSLAGQGNQPQH
TRBJ1-1	TRBV7-2	ASSLQGEAEAF
TRBJ2-7	TRBV7-3	ASSPTSGSTYEQY
TRBJ2-2	TRBV7-9	ASSVGTSYGELF
TRBJ2-7	TRBV20-1	SARVRTSATYEQY
TRBJ2-1	TRBV6-6	ASSSRLYEQF
TRBJ2-2	TRBV5-1	ASSLASGIVGELF
TRBJ2-1	TRBV20-1	SARDLAGAFNEQF
TRBJ2-5	TRBV10-3	AISPGLAGETQY
TRBJ1-5	TRBV7-2	ASSLDRRQPQH
TRBJ2-7	TRBV5-1	ASSPPLESHEQY
TRBJ2-1	TRBV29-1	SVLIGSRGNEQF
TRBJ2-5	TRBV10-3	AISPPGPNQETQY
TRBJ2-1	TRBV21-1	ASSKGATTCPYNEQF
TRBJ2-7	TRBV6-5	ASSSTLQGYEQY
TRBJ2-3	TRBV28	ASSFGLMQISTDTQY
TRBJ1-1	TRBV29-1	SVQGTGNTEAF
TRBJ2-2	TRBV12-3/TRBV12-4	ASSLKLAYTGELF
TRBJ2-7	TRBV5-1	ASSLRIDWNEQY
TRBJ1-1	TRBV5-1	ASSADRGTNTEAF
TRBJ1-2	TRBV12-3/TRBV12-4	ASSSTGGSYGYT
TRBJ2-3	TRBV6-1	ASSRLAGREDTQY
TRBJ1-5	TRBV21-1	ASSQCEGTARPQH
TRBJ2-3	TRBV12-3/TRBV12-4	ASSLASGASTDTQY
TRBJ2-1	TRBV29-1	SVEPQGNNEQF
TRBJ2-3	TRBV4-2	ASSQDQGLAARADTQY
TRBJ2-7	TRBV30	AWSRGQFNEQY
TRBJ2-7	TRBV5-1	ASSLPHGNYEQY
TRBJ2-7	TRBV6-5	ASSYLLAGEPYEQY
TRBJ2-1	TRBV5-6	ASSAAGTGPAEQF
TRBJ1-4	TRBV5-1	ASSLDRGREKLF
TRBJ2-1	TRBV11-3	ASSLAGASPYNEQF
TRBJ2-5	TRBV7-9	ASRGLGLADQETQY
TRBJ1-5	TRBV27	ASSLQGEGQPQH
TRBJ2-7	TRBV6-1	ASRLSGRYGEQY
TRBJ2-7	TRBV10-3	AIRIAGGVYEQY
TRBJ1-2	TRBV5-1	ASKNLPGNYGYT
TRBJ2-3	TRBV6-2/TRBV6-3	ASSYPPWERVLTDTQY
TRBJ2-5	TRBV30	AWSAGTGDRQETQY
TRBJ2-3	TRBV27	ASSSQGARGDTQY
TRBJ2-5	TRBV20-1	SASDAGLETQY
TRBJ1-5	TRBV28	ASSFSEGGQPQH
TRBJ1-3	TRBV6-1	ASSTGFSGNTIY
TRBJ2-1	TRBV7-8	ASSLGYSGDSYNEQF
TRBJ1-1	TRBV29-1	SASMGAGGAEAF